This T cell receptor beta chain was sequenced during a study of blood T cell repertoires in COVID-19. In the study overall: Researchers got acute and convalescent COVID-19 samples from the United States, Italy and Spain. PBMCs, B-cell-depleted T cells, or T cells were the source of the cDNA or gDNA that made up the material.

Membership in each cohort depended on participant-reported clinical history. Symptom resolution, clearance, or two negative PCRs marked the recovered donors of Cohort 3. CDR3 length: 17 residues. Per germline, CDR1 SGHTA and CDR2 FQGNSA. The V end lost 1 base, the J end lost 3 bases, and 17 bases lay between the germline ends. Using immunoSEQ multiplex PCR, the repertoire was profiled, and TCRdb retains in-frame clones only, with some absent. In the table there are approximately 400,000 clones, 85% to 90% of which are singletons. The sequencing input was PBMCs or T cells enriched from blood (not recorded which). This receptor was obtained from a woman under 30 who had recovered from COVID-19. The gene calls are TRBV7-2 and TRBJ2-3, with a weak D call TRBD2 (7 bases). CDR3: CASSLGVVGGPTDTQYF. The CDR3 DNA reads TGTGCCAGCAGCTTAGGAGTTGTGGGGGGGCCTACAGATACGCAGTATTTT.